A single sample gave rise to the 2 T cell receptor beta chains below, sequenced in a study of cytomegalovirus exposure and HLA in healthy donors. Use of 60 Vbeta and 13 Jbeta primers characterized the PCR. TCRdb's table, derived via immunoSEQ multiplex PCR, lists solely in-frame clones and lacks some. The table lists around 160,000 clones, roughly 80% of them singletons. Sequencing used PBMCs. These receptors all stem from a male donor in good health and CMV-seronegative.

The CDR3 reads CASSQDEAEAGYTF. The CDR3 bases are TGCGCCAGCAGCCAAGATGAGGCGGAGGCTGGCTACACCTTC. The chain carries TRBV4-3 and TRBJ1-2; no clear D gene. V was shortened by 0 bases and J by 7 bases, with 12 bases between the two germline ends. Germline values: CDR1 LGHNA, CDR2 YSLEER. The CDR3 contains 14 residues.

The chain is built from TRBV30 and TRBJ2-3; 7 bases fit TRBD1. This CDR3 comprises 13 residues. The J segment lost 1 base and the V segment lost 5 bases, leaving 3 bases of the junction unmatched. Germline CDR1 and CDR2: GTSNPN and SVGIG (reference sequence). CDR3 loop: CAWQTGGTDTQYF. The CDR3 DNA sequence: TGTGCCTGGCAAACAGGGGGCACAGATACGCAGTATTTT.